The next 28 T cell receptor beta chains were all read from a single sample in a study of cytomegalovirus exposure and HLA in healthy donors. Primers included in the PCR were 60 Vbeta and 13 Jbeta primers. TCRdb's table, derived via immunoSEQ multiplex PCR, lists solely in-frame clones and lacks some. The sample comprises about 60,000 clones, approximately 71% of which are singletons, and under 45% rests with the top ten. The specimen sequenced was PBMCs. The receptors were sampled from a man between 40 and 49 years old in good health and CMV-seropositive.

V is TRBV7-9 and J is TRBJ1-2; 7 nucleotides match TRBD1. The V gene's germline CDR1 is SEHNR and CDR2 FQNEAQ (reference sequence). The CDR3 extends over 15 amino acids. Trimming removed 1 base from V and 8 bases from J; junction bases left unmatched: 10. CDR3 bases: TGTGCCAGCAGCTTAGGACAGGGATCAGGTCAGGGCTACACCTTC. Amino acid sequence: CASSLGQGSGQGYTF.

The chain links TRBV30 to TRBJ2-5; a weak D match, TRBD1 (5 bases). V was shortened by 0 bases and J by 2 bases, with 10 bases between the two germline ends. The CDR3 consists of 14 residues. Germline V lookup: CDR1 GTSNPN, CDR2 SVGIG (reference sequence). The CDR3 sequence is CAWSVAQEQETQYF. In DNA, the CDR3 is TGTGCCTGGAGTGTTGCACAGGAACAAGAGACCCAGTACTTC.

The V gene is TRBV15, the J gene TRBJ2-5, with TRBD2 identical over 9 bases. J lost 5 bases, V lost 0 bases, and 13 bases had no gene match. Germline V CDR1 and CDR2: LNHNV, YYDKDF (reference sequence). The CDR3 is 18 residues long. The CDR3 DNA is TGTGCCACCAGCAGAGATTGGAGCCAGCGGGGGGTGTCCGAGACCCAGTACTTC. Its protein product is CATSRDWSQRGVSETQYF.

The chain links TRBV7-9 to TRBJ1-5, with D possibly matching TRBD1 (6 bases). The CDR3 covers 14 residues. V was pared by 5 bases and J by 7 bases, with 15 bases between. Germline V CDR1 and CDR2: SEHNR, FQNEAQ (reference sequence). CDR3 sequence (DNA): TGTGCCAGCAGCACTAGGGAAAGGGGGCAGCCCCAGCATTTT. Its protein is CASSTRERGQPQHF.

J is TRBJ1-1 and V is TRBV27, with D possibly matching TRBD1 (5 bases). V was cut by 7 bases and J by 2 bases, with 14 bases left in between. The CDR3 is 14 residues long. The germline gives CDR1 MNHEY, CDR2 SMNVEV (reference sequence). The CDR3 region is CASTSGWRNTEAFF. CDR3 bases: TGTGCCAGCACTTCAGGGTGGCGAAACACTGAAGCTTTCTTT.

This clone was seen a handful of times. This chain joins TRBV4-2 and TRBJ2-1; D is ambiguous. This CDR3 has 17 amino acids. V lost 0 bases, J lost 0 bases, and 12 bases lay in between. Per germline, CDR1 LGHNA and CDR2 YNFKEQ. DNA for the CDR3: TGTGCCAGCAGCCAAGATAGAACTTTGAGCTCCTACAATGAGCAGTTCTTC. Translation gives CASSQDRTLSSYNEQFF.

The V and J genes are TRBV7-8 and TRBJ2-7; 7 nucleotides line up with TRBD1. This CDR3 has 15 amino acids. Unmatched junction bases numbered 8, after V lost 3 bases and J lost 3 bases. CDR1 and CDR2 from the germline V gene are SGHVS and FQNEAQ. CDR3 in DNA: TGTGCCAGCAGCTTCACCCAGACAGGGTTCTACGAGCAGTACTTC. Amino acid sequence: CASSFTQTGFYEQYF.

The rearrangement joins TRBV2 to TRBJ1-1; 8 nucleotides agree with TRBD1. Germline CDR1 is SNHLY and CDR2 is FYNNEI. This CDR3 has 13 amino acids. The trim removed 2 bases at V and 8 bases at J, leaving 4 bases unmatched. This chain's CDR3 is CASSERDRLEAFF. The CDR3 DNA reads as TGTGCCAGCAGTGAAAGGGACAGGCTCGAAGCTTTCTTT. Filled out from reference TRBV2 and TRBJ1-1, the complete variable domain reads EPEVTQTPSHQVTQMGQEVILRCVPISNHLYFYWYRQILGQKVEFLVSFYNNEISEKSEIFDDQFSVERPDGSNFTLKIRSTKLEDSAMYFCASSERDRLEAFFGQGTRLTVV.

This clone was recorded once. This chain connects TRBV11-2 to TRBJ2-7; TRBD2 aligns across 14 bases. This CDR3 contains 16 residues. CDR1 SGHAT and CDR2 FQNNGV come from the germline V gene. Losses at the gene ends were 6 bases for V and 3 bases for J; bases not matched to a gene: 7. The CDR3 region has the DNA TGTGCCAGCAGTTCCGGGACTAGCGGGGGAAACTACGAGCAGTACTTC. Amino acid sequence: CASSSGTSGGNYEQYF.

The chain's CDR3 is CSVDPQGIFGYTF. The DNA for the CDR3 is TGCAGCGTTGACCCACAGGGTATCTTTGGCTACACCTTC. The chain recombines TRBV29-1 with TRBJ1-2; TRBD1 is a possible D gene (6 bases). The germline CDR1 and CDR2 sequences are SQVTM and ANQGSEA. The CDR3 has 13 residues. V lost 3 bases to trimming and J lost 7 bases, with 15 bases between them. The full variable domain, in which reference TRBV29-1 and TRBJ1-2 provide the parts outside the CDR3, is SAVISQKPSRDICQRGTSLTIQCQVDSQVTMMFWYRQQPGQSLTLIATANQGSEATYESGFVIDKFPISRPNLTFSTLTVSNMSPEDSSIYLCSVDPQGIFGYTFGSGTRLTVV.

The rearrangement links TRBV7-9 to TRBJ2-2; the match to TRBD2 covers 7 bases. The trim removed 2 bases at V and 2 bases at J, leaving 5 bases unmatched. The CDR3 loop spans 16 amino acids. The germline gives CDR1 SEHNR, CDR2 FQNEAQ (reference sequence). The CDR3 nucleotides are TGTGCCAGCAGCTTATGGCGGGGGAGAAACACCGGGGAGCTGTTTTTT. Its protein product is CASSLWRGRNTGELFF.

The rearrangement joins TRBV9 to TRBJ1-5; 7 positions agree with TRBD1. Germline V CDR1 and CDR2: SGDLS, YYNGEE. The J segment lost 7 bases and the V segment lost 4 bases, leaving 8 bases of the junction unmatched. CDR3 size: 14 residues. The DNA for the CDR3 is TGTGCCAGCAGCTTCACAGGGGATCAACAGCCCCAGCATTTT. Translation: CASSFTGDQQPQHF.

The V gene is TRBV2, the J gene TRBJ1-2; 7 positions agree with TRBD1. The CDR3 sequence is 14 residues long. Germline V lookup: CDR1 SNHLY, CDR2 FYNNEI. V lost 6 bases to trimming and J lost 3 bases; unmatched junction nucleotides: 7. For the CDR3, the DNA is TGTGCCAGCAGGGACAGGAATGGGTACTATGGCTACACCTTC. Translated: CASRDRNGYYGYTF.

The V call is TRBV30, the J call TRBJ1-4, with no clear D. This CDR3 comprises 15 residues. The germline V gene encodes CDR1 GTSNPN and CDR2 SVGIG (reference sequence). The V end was cut by 0 bases, the J end by 7 bases, with 15 bases between. The CDR3 bases are TGTGCCTGGAGTGTACGAGGAGGGCTACCTGAAAAACTGTTTTTT. Translating it yields CAWSVRGGLPEKLFF.

The chain's CDR3 is CASSQTGANEKLFF. As DNA, the CDR3 is TGTGCCAGCAGTCAGACAGGGGCTAATGAAAAACTGTTTTTT. The chain carries TRBV6-5 and TRBJ1-4; 8 bases line up with TRBD1. Looked up from germline, CDR1 is MNHEY and CDR2 is SVGAGI. V dropped 5 bases and J dropped 3; count of bases not matched to a gene: 2. The CDR3 loop spans 14 amino acids.

This clone was observed a single time. The rearrangement links TRBV29-1 to TRBJ2-3; 7 bases line up with TRBD2. V was clipped by 8 bases and J by 3 bases; unmatched bases: 5. Germline CDR1 SQVTM, CDR2 ANQGSEA. The CDR3 contains 12 residues. This CDR3 reads CSLAGFTDTQYF. The CDR3 DNA reads TGCAGCTTAGCGGGCTTTACAGATACGCAGTATTTT.

This chain links TRBV7-9 with TRBJ1-4, with 7 bases matching TRBD1. The CDR3 spans 14 residues. Germline V gene lookup returns CDR1 SEHNR and CDR2 FQNEAQ (reference sequence). The V segment lost 7 bases and the J segment 8 bases; nucleotides outside the gene matches: 10. The CDR3 DNA reads as TGTGCCAGCACACTACAGGGGTTCGGGGAAAAACTGTTTTTT. Translated: CASTLQGFGEKLFF.

V usage is TRBV11-3 and J usage is TRBJ2-2, with D tentatively TRBD1 (5 bases). CDR1 is SGHNT, CDR2 YENEEA, per germline. The CDR3 runs 15 residues. The germline V and J ends were trimmed by 5 bases and 0 bases, with 10 bases remaining between them. In nucleotides, the CDR3 is TGTGCCAGCAGCCCCAGGGTAGCGAACACCGGGGAGCTGTTTTTT. Its protein is CASSPRVANTGELFF.

The chain carries TRBV25-1 and TRBJ2-3, with TRBD2 identical over 7 bases. Unmatched junction bases numbered 17, after V lost 3 bases and J lost 5 bases. Per germline, CDR1 MGHDK and CDR2 SYGVNS. This CDR3 has 18 amino acids. The CDR3 sequence: CASSESEIAAGERDTQYF. The CDR3 bases are TGTGCCAGCAGTGAGTCCGAAATAGCGGCGGGGGAACGAGATACGCAGTATTTT.

CDR3 DNA: TGTGCCAGCAGCTCCGTTCCCGCGGAGACCCAGTACTTC. It translates to CASSSVPAETQYF. The gene calls are TRBV7-3 and TRBJ2-5; D gene unclear. Germline CDR1 and CDR2: SGHTA and FQGTGA. V lost 4 bases, J lost 5 bases, and 11 bases lay in between. There are 13 residues in the CDR3.

This clone appeared once. The J gene is TRBJ1-6, the V gene TRBV9; 7 bases map to TRBD1. V gave up 0 bases and J gave up 9 bases; unmatched junction bases: 3. CDR1 is SGDLS, CDR2 YYNGEE, per germline. This CDR3 is built from 14 residues. The CDR3 region has the DNA TGTGCCAGCAGCGTAGACAGGGGTGGTTCACCCCTCCACTTT. Translation: CASSVDRGGSPLHF.

This chain connects TRBV6-6 to TRBJ1-1; D gene ambiguous. V lost 0 bases and J 8 bases, leaving 13 bases between the germline ends. CDR1 and CDR2 (germline): MNHNY, SVGAGI (reference sequence). This CDR3 region has 14 residues. The CDR3 sequence: CASSYSQSSAEAFF. The CDR3 DNA sequence: TGTGCCAGCAGTTACTCGCAGTCCAGCGCAGAAGCTTTCTTT.

The V call is TRBV6-5, the J call TRBJ1-2; TRBD1 agrees at 9 bases. Germline trimming cut 4 bases from V and 4 bases from J; bases unmatched to any gene: 4. The CDR3 is 14 residues long. Per the germline V gene, CDR1 is MNHEY and CDR2 is SVGAGI. CDR3 protein: CASSSPTGGYGYTF. The CDR3 nucleotides read TGTGCCAGCAGTTCCCCGACAGGGGGCTATGGCTACACCTTC.

The chain joins TRBV30 to TRBJ2-7; the D gene is possibly TRBD1 (5 bases). The germline V gene has CDR1 GTSNPN and CDR2 SVGIG (reference sequence). The CDR3 spans 14 residues. With 2 bases removed from V and 3 bases from J, the gap between germline ends came to 14 bases. CDR3 sequence (DNA): TGTGCCTGGAGTAAGGCAGGGTTGGGCTACGAGCAGTACTTC. Translation gives CAWSKAGLGYEQYF.

The gene calls are TRBV7-2 and TRBJ1-5; D uncertain. The V end lost 5 bases, the J end lost 11 bases, and 16 bases lay between the germline ends. The germline V gene encodes CDR1 SGHTA and CDR2 FQGNSA. The CDR3 totals 13 residues. CDR3 in DNA: TGTGCCAGCAGCAGAGGAAAGAGTTGGGCCCAGCATTTT. Translated: CASSRGKSWAQHF.

J is TRBJ2-7 and V is TRBV2, with 11 bases that match TRBD2. The germline CDR1 and CDR2 sequences are SNHLY and FYNNEI. Trimming took 6 bases from V and 2 from J; bases not matched to a gene: 9. The CDR3 covers 16 residues. This CDR3 reads CASSAFQTSGAYEQYF. Written as DNA, the CDR3 is TGTGCCAGCAGCGCTTTCCAGACTAGCGGGGCCTACGAGCAGTACTTC. Filled out from reference TRBV2 and TRBJ2-7, the complete variable domain reads EPEVTQTPSHQVTQMGQEVILRCVPISNHLYFYWYRQILGQKVEFLVSFYNNEISEKSEIFDDQFSVERPDGSNFTLKIRSTKLEDSAMYFCASSAFQTSGAYEQYFGPGTRLTVT.

J is TRBJ1-5 and V is TRBV9, with D hard to call. Trimming cost V 3 bases and J 0 bases, with 7 bases left between them. Looked up from germline, CDR1 is SGDLS and CDR2 is YYNGEE. This CDR3 is built from 14 residues. The CDR3 sequence: CASSDGDSNQPQHF. CDR3 DNA: TGTGCCAGCAGCGACGGGGATAGCAATCAGCCCCAGCATTTT.

The genes are TRBV30 and TRBJ1-1; 7 nucleotides line up with TRBD1. The CDR3 extends over 14 amino acids. Trimming at V came to 4 bases and at J to 4 bases, leaving 9 bases not matched to a gene. Germline CDR1 and CDR2: GTSNPN and SVGIG (reference sequence). In DNA, the CDR3 is TGTGCCTGGAATACTGTAGGGGGCAGCACTGAAGCTTTCTTT. This encodes CAWNTVGGSTEAFF. Full variable domain (rest looked up from reference TRBV30 and TRBJ1-1): SQTIHQWPATLVQPVGSPLSLECTVEGTSNPNLYWYRQAAGRGLQLLFYSVGIGQISSEVPQNLSASRPQDRQFILSSKKLLLSDSGFYLCAWNTVGGSTEAFFGQGTRLTVV.